The rows below give T cell receptor beta chains drawn from one sample of a study of blood T cell repertoires in COVID-19. Measured with immunoSEQ multiplex PCR; TCRdb has only the in-frame clones, and not every one. The sample holds a few hundred thousand clones, about nine tenths seen once. The sequencing input was peripheral blood. These receptor sequences come from a middle-aged man with acute or convalescent COVID-19. Each CDR3 is given with its conserved first and last residue. The D gene is left open where the match is weak. Only some rows state a clone size, as once, few, many or a class for expanded clones.

>TRBV7-8|.|TRBD1|TRBJ1-3
CASSYPQGTGNTIYF
TGTGCCAGCAGCTACCCACAGGGGACCGGAAACACCATATATTTT
>TRBV12-5|.|.|TRBJ1-1
CATRLEGNTEAFF
TGTGCTACCAGGTTGGAGGGGAACACTGAAGCTTTCTTT
>TRBV5-6|.|TRBD1|TRBJ1-6
CASSLRGRGHQSPLHF
TGTGCCAGCAGCTTGAGGGGCAGGGGGCATCAATCACCCCTCCACTTT
>TRBV29-1|.|TRBD1|TRBJ1-5
CSAWDRDGNQPQHF
TGCAGCGCTTGGGACAGGGACGGCAATCAGCCCCAGCATTTT
>TRBV4-2|once|TRBD2|TRBJ2-5
CASSQDPGRETQYF
TGTGCCAGCAGCCAAGATCCCGGGAGGGAGACCCAGTACTTC
>TRBV7-6|.|.|TRBJ2-1
CASSLAGASNYNEQFF
TGTGCCAGCAGCTTAGCGGGGGCGTCAAACTACAATGAGCAGTTCTTC
>TRBV7-8|.|TRBD1|TRBJ1-1
CASSLMSRTGAYDTEAFF
TGTGCCAGCAGCTTAATGTCGCGAACAGGGGCTTATGACACTGAAGCTTTCTTT
>TRBV19|.|.|TRBJ1-2
CASSKGTPPNGYTF
TGTGCCAGTAGTAAGGGGACACCGCCGAATGGCTACACCTTC
>TRBV7-3|.|TRBD1|TRBJ2-3
CASSLRGQDTQYF
TGTGCCAGCAGCCTAAGGGGGCAGGATACGCAGTATTTT
>TRBV7-3|.|.|TRBJ2-4
CASSLEAKNIQYF
TGTGCCAGCAGCTTAGAGGCCAAAAACATTCAGTACTTC
>TRBV7-2|.|TRBD2|TRBJ2-3
CASSLRLAGGTDTQYF
TGTGCCAGCAGCTTAAGACTAGCGGGGGGCACAGATACGCAGTATTTT
>TRBV7-3|few|.|TRBJ1-3
CASRLQVSGNTIYF
TGTGCCAGCAGGCTCCAGGTCTCTGGAAACACCATATATTTT
>TRBV27|few|TRBD1|TRBJ1-6
CASSRSPGTGDSPLHF
TGTGCCAGCAGTAGATCCCCCGGGACAGGGGACTCACCCCTCCACTTT
>TRBV5-1|.|.|TRBJ1-3
CASSLAPRLGPLSSGNTIYF
TGCGCCAGCAGCTTGGCCCCCCGTTTGGGGCCGCTCAGCTCTGGAAACACCATATATTTT
>TRBV24-1|.|.|TRBJ1-6
CAPDAGTSSYNSPLHF
TGTGCACCCGATGCGGGTACAAGCTCCTATAATTCACCCCTCCACTTT
>TRBV14|once|.|TRBJ2-3
CASSQDPLNGPDTQYF
TGTGCCAGCAGCCAAGATCCCTTAAATGGCCCAGATACGCAGTATTTT
>TRBV29-1|.|.|TRBJ2-7
CSVLQPYEQYF
TGCAGCGTTCTACAGCCCTACGAGCAGTACTTC
>TRBV4-2|.|.|TRBJ1-2
CASSQDASGNTYGYTF
TGTGCCAGCAGCCAAGACGCGTCAGGGAACACCTATGGCTACACCTTC
>TRBV6-2/TRBV6-3|.|.|TRBJ2-5
CASSYGGTGVLGQETQYF
TGTGCCAGCAGTTACGGAGGGACCGGCGTGTTAGGCCAAGAGACCCAGTACTTC
>TRBV6-5|.|.|TRBJ2-7
CASSYSRAGAREQYF
TGTGCCAGCAGTTACTCGAGGGCGGGGGCGAGAGAGCAGTACTTC
>TRBV5-4|once|TRBD2|TRBJ2-5
CASSNSGGYQETQYF
TGTGCCAGCAGCAATAGCGGGGGGTACCAAGAGACCCAGTACTTC
>TRBV6-5|.|.|TRBJ2-5
CASNLRGKETQYF
TGTGCCAGCAACCTAAGGGGGAAAGAGACCCAGTACTTC
>TRBV24-1|once|TRBD1|TRBJ2-2
CATSDSRRQGSTGELFF
TGTGCCACCAGTGATTCAAGACGACAGGGGAGCACCGGGGAGCTGTTTTTT
>TRBV25-1|once|.|TRBJ1-4
CASTGRIGEKLFF
TGTGCCAGTACAGGACGAATTGGTGAAAAACTGTTTTTT
>TRBV6-2/TRBV6-3|.|TRBD1|TRBJ1-3
CASSYSGQRNTIYF
TGTGCCAGCAGTTACTCGGGACAGCGAAACACCATATATTTT
>TRBV7-3|.|TRBD2|TRBJ2-1
CASSLSGGGTRKEQFF
TGTGCCAGCAGCCTCTCTGGCGGGGGGACCAGGAAAGAGCAGTTCTTC
>TRBV27|.|.|TRBJ2-5
CASSYSPLKTQYF
TGTGCCAGCAGTTACTCACCCCTAAAGACCCAGTACTTC
>TRBV7-9|.|.|TRBJ2-1
CASSLEGGSYNEQFF
TGTGCCAGCAGCTTGGAGGGGGGGTCCTACAATGAGCAGTTCTTC
>TRBV2|.|TRBD1|TRBJ2-2
CASRGQFGELFF
TGTGCCAGCAGGGGACAGTTCGGGGAGCTGTTTTTT
>TRBV12-5|.|.|TRBJ1-1
CASGFGQAEAFF
TGTGCTAGTGGTTTTGGACAAGCTGAAGCTTTCTTT
>TRBV27|once|.|TRBJ2-5
CASSSDNRVTQYF
TGTGCCAGCAGTTCGGACAACCGAGTGACCCAGTACTTC
>TRBV5-1|.|.|TRBJ2-5
CASSDRVTETQYF
TGCGCCAGCAGCGATCGGGTCACAGAGACCCAGTACTTC
>TRBV18|.|TRBD2|TRBJ2-1
CASSPPKEAGVVNEQFF
TGTGCCAGCTCACCACCAAAGGAGGCGGGGGTAGTGAATGAGCAGTTCTTC
>TRBV18|once|.|TRBJ1-1
CASHTGGTNTEAFF
TGTGCCAGCCACACGGGGGGCACTAACACTGAAGCTTTCTTT
>TRBV9|.|.|TRBJ1-4
CASSVDGKQNEKLFF
TGTGCCAGCAGCGTAGATGGCAAACAGAATGAAAAACTGTTTTTT
>TRBV2|.|.|TRBJ1-1
CASSPDRLTEAFF
TGTGCCAGCTCCCCAGACAGGCTCACCGAAGCTTTCTTT
>TRBV9|.|.|TRBJ1-1
CASSVMGRAEAFF
TGTGCCAGCAGCGTAATGGGGCGAGCTGAAGCTTTCTTT
>TRBV10-1|.|TRBD1|TRBJ2-5
CASSGQGQETQYF
TGCGCCAGCAGTGGACAGGGTCAAGAGACCCAGTACTTC
>TRBV19|.|TRBD1|TRBJ2-1
CASSPWTGGYNEQFF
TGTGCCAGTAGTCCTTGGACAGGGGGATACAATGAGCAGTTCTTC
>TRBV3-1/TRBV3-2|.|.|TRBJ2-5
CASSQVLFVASTAYQETQYF
TGTGCCAGCAGCCAAGTCCTATTTGTCGCCTCGACAGCCTACCAAGAGACCCAGTACTTC
>TRBV6-5|.|.|TRBJ2-5
CASSYSWGDETQYF
TGTGCCAGCAGTTACTCGTGGGGGGATGAGACCCAGTACTTC
>TRBV19|.|.|TRBJ1-1
CASSISFNRANTEAFF
TGTGCCAGTAGTATCTCCTTCAACAGGGCCAACACTGAAGCTTTCTTT
>TRBV5-1|.|.|TRBJ1-1
CASTLLGGWFTEAFF
TGCGCCAGCACCCTGCTTGGGGGCTGGTTCACTGAAGCTTTCTTT
>TRBV6-6|once|TRBD1|TRBJ2-5
CASSPGTVQETQYF
TGTGCCAGCAGTCCCGGGACAGTCCAAGAGACCCAGTACTTC
>TRBV10-2|.|TRBD1|TRBJ1-1
CASQGTAWDTEAFF
TGCGCCAGCCAAGGGACAGCCTGGGACACTGAAGCTTTCTTT
>TRBV3-1/TRBV3-2|once|.|TRBJ1-5
CASSQMLVGQPQHF
TGTGCCAGCAGCCAAATGCTTGTGGGCCAGCCCCAGCATTTT
>TRBV27|once|TRBD1|TRBJ1-2
CASSVRTGGFYGYTF
TGTGCCAGCAGTGTAAGGACAGGGGGTTTCTATGGCTACACCTTC
>TRBV3-1/TRBV3-2|.|TRBD2|TRBJ2-1
CASSQVLLAGQNEQFF
TGTGCCAGCAGCCAAGTGTTGCTAGCGGGGCAAAATGAGCAGTTCTTC
>TRBV20-1|.|.|TRBJ1-5
CSASSSSQPQHF
TGCAGTGCTAGTAGTTCGAGTCAGCCCCAGCATTTT
>TRBV30|.|.|TRBJ1-5
CAWKQGRGPQHF
TGTGCCTGGAAACAGGGACGAGGGCCCCAGCATTTT
>TRBV6-5|.|.|TRBJ2-4
CASKGVIKNIQYF
TGTGCCAGCAAGGGGGTGATCAAAAACATTCAGTACTTC
>TRBV19|.|TRBD1|TRBJ1-5
CASSMGQGLNQPQHF
TGTGCCAGTAGTATGGGACAGGGACTCAATCAGCCCCAGCATTTT
>TRBV10-2|.|.|TRBJ1-4
CASSARGGGREKLFF
TGCGCCAGCAGTGCCCGGGGCGGGGGCCGGGAAAAACTGTTTTTT
>TRBV9|.|TRBD1|TRBJ1-2
CASSSRTGGYGYTF
TGTGCCAGCAGCTCCCGGACAGGGGGCTATGGCTACACCTTC
>TRBV15|.|.|TRBJ1-5
CATSRKGRADQPQHF
TGTGCCACCAGCAGAAAAGGGAGGGCGGATCAGCCCCAGCATTTT
>TRBV9|many|.|TRBJ1-2
CASSSGDYYGYTF
TGTGCCAGCAGCTCCGGTGACTACTATGGCTACACCTTC